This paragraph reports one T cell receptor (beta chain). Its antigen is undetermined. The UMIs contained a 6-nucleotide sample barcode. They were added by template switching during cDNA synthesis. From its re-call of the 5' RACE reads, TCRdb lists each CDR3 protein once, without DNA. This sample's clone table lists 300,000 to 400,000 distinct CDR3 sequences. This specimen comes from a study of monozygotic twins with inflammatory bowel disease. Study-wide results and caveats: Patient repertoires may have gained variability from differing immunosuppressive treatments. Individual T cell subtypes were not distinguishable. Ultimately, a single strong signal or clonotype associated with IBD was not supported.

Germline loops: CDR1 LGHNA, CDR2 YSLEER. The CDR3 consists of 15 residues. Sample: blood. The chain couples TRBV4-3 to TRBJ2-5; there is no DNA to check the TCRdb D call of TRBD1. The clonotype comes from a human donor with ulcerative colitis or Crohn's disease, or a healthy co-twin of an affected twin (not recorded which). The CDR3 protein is CASSQDGQGGETQYF.